This is a list of T cell receptor beta chains from one sample in a study of blood T cell repertoires in COVID-19. Profiled with immunoSEQ multiplex PCR; TCRdb holds only in-frame clones, not every one. The table lists under 200,000 clones, roughly 86% of them singletons. Material for sequencing was peripheral blood. The receptor set was obtained from a woman older than 75 in a cohort sampled during active or convalescent COVID-19. The CDR3 runs from the conserved cysteine through the conserved F or W.

CSAERGTEAFF,11,TRBV20-1
CASSPLDRTNTGELFF,16,TRBV5-6
CASIGGVDGYTF,12,TRBV28
CASSLGTGPNYGYTF,15,TRBV5-4
CASSEQSSYNSPLHF,15,TRBV19
CASSELTPGKRNNEQFF,17,TRBV6-1
CASSFRGNGELFF,13,TRBV5-1
CASSHTGINGNTIYF,15,TRBV7-2
CAITRDRGLDYGYTF,15,TRBV10-3
CASSLGPLAGHSSYEQYF,18,TRBV5-1
CASSLAVGQGTLSSYNSPLHF,21,TRBV5-1
CSATQGGTEAFF,12,TRBV29-1
CASSQTGLVYGYTF,14,TRBV7-9
CSVEWTGNEQYF,12,TRBV29-1
CASSTQGAYSPLHF,14,TRBV6-6
CASSTGTMPQETQYF,15,TRBV28
CASSPQHTGTDTQYF,15,TRBV5-5
CASSNGVTEAFF,12,TRBV7-8
CASRLGTGGLNNQPQHF,17,TRBV28
CASRQLAGTAYEQYF,15,TRBV6-5
CASSTQGAWETQYF,14,TRBV6-5
CASSLASGQGNQPQHF,16,TRBV28
CASTTTGLPDSPLHF,15,TRBV9
CASSIVTSSSTDTQYF,16,TRBV19
CASSPRDSDTEAFF,14,TRBV7-9
CASRLPGLAEDTQYF,15,TRBV5-1
CASSSALGETQYF,13,TRBV12-3/TRBV12-4
CASSLAGQAKLFF,13,TRBV5-6
CASSHFRGNTEAFF,14,TRBV11-2
CASSSRLTDTQYF,13,TRBV6-5
CASRPIRLRESSGNTIYF,18,TRBV2
CASSYSGTYTDTQYF,15,TRBV5-1
CASSRGVGGYTF,12,TRBV7-8
CASSLEAGTLYGYTF,15,TRBV5-1
CASSLEPGEVGQPQHF,16,TRBV5-4
CASSLGGLGEQYF,13,TRBV11-2